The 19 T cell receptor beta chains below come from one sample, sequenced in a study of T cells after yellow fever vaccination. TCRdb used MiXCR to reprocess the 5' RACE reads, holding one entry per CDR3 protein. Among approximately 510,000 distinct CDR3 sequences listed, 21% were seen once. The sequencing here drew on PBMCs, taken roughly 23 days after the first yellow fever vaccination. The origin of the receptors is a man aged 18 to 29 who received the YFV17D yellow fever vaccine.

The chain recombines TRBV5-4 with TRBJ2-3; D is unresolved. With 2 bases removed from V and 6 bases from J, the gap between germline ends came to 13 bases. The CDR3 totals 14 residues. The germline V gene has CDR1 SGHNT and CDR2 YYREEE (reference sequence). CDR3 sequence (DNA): TGTGCCAGCAGCTTCGCGCAACCCGGTGATACGCAGTATTTT. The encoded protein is CASSFAQPGDTQYF.

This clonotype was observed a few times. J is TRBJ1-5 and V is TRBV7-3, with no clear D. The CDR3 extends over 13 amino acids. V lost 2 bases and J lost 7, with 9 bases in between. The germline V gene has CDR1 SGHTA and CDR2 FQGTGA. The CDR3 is CASSLFPNQPQHF. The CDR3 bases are TGTGCCAGCAGCTTATTTCCCAACCAGCCCCAGCATTTT. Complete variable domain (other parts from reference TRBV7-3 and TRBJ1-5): GAGVSQTPSNKVTEKGKYVELRCDPISGHTALYWYRQSLGQGPEFLIYFQGTGAADDSGLPNDRFFAVRPEGSVSTLKIQRTERGDSAVYLCASSLFPNQPQHFGDGTRLSIL.

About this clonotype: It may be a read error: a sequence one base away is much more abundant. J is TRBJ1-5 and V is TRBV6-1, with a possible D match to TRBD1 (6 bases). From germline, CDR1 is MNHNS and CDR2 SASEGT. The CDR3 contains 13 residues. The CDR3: CASSAGAGQPLHF. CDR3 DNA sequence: TGTGCCAGCAGTGCGGGGGCTGGCCAGCCCCTGCATTTT.

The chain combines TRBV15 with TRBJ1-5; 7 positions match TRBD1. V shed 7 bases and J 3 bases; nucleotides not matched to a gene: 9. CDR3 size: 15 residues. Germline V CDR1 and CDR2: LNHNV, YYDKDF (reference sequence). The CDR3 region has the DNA TGTGCCACCACTCACTGGCAGGGGGTCAATCAGCCCCAGCATTTT. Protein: CATTHWQGVNQPQHF.

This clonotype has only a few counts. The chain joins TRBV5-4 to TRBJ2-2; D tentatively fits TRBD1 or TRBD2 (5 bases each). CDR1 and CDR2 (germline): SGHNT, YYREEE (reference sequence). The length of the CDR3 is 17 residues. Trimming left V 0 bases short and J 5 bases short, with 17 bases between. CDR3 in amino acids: CASSLEVTGLGTGELFF. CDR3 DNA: TGTGCCAGCAGCTTGGAGGTGACGGGGCTTGGAACCGGGGAGCTGTTTTTT.

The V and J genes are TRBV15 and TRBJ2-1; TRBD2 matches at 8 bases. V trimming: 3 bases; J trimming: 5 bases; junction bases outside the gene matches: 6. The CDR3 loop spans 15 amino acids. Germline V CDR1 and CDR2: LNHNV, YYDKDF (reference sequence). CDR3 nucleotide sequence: TGTGCCACCAGCAGGACGAGCGGGGGTCACAATGAGCAGTTCTTC. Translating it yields CATSRTSGGHNEQFF.

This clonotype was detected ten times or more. For the CDR3, the DNA is TGTGCCAGCAACCCCAGGGGGCCTAGCACAGATACGCAGTATTTT. It codes for CASNPRGPSTDTQYF. The chain links TRBV7-9 to TRBJ2-3; 8 positions match TRBD1. The junction had 6 bases not matched to a gene; V was cut back by 7 bases and J by 0 bases. Germline V lookup: CDR1 SEHNR, CDR2 FQNEAQ (reference sequence). The CDR3 is made up of 15 amino acids.

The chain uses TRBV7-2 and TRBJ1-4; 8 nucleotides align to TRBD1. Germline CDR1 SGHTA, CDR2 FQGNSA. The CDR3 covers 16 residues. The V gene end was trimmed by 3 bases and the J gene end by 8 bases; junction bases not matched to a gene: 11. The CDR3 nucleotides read TGTGCCAGCAGCTTCTCAAACAGGGGGTTGGGGGAAAAACTGTTTTTT. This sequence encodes CASSFSNRGLGEKLFF.

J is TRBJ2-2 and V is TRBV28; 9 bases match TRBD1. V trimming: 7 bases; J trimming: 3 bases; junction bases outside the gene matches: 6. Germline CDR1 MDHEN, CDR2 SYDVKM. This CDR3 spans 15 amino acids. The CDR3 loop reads CASTTGGLDTGELFF. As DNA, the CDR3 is TGTGCCAGCACTACAGGGGGCTTGGACACCGGGGAGCTGTTTTTT.

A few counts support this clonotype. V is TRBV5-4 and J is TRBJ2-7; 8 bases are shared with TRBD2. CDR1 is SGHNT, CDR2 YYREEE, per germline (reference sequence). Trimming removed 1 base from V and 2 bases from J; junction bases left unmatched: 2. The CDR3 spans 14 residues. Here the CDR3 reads CASSLRGLAYEQYV. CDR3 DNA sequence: TGTGCCAGCAGCTTGAGGGGACTAGCCTACGAGCAGTACGTC.

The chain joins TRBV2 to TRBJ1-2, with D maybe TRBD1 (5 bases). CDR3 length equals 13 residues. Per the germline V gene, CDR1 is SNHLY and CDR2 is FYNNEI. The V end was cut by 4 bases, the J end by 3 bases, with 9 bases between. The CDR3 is CASSVEGDYGYTF. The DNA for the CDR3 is TGTGCCAGCAGTGTAGAAGGGGACTATGGCTACACCTTC. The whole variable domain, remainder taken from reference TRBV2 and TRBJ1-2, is EPEVTQTPSHQVTQMGQEVILRCVPISNHLYFYWYRQILGQKVEFLVSFYNNEISEKSEIFDDQFSVERPDGSNFTLKIRSTKLEDSAMYFCASSVEGDYGYTFGSGTRLTVV.

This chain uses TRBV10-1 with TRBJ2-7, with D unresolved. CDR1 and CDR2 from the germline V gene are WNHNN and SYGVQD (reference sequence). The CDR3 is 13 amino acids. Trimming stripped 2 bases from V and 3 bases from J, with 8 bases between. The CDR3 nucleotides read TGCGCCAGCAGTGAGAGGGAAGACTACGAGCAGTACTTC. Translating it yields CASSEREDYEQYF.

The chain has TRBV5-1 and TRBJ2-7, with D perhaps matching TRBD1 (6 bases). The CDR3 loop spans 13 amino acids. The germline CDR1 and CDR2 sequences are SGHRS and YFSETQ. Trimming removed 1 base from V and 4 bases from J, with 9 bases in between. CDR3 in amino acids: CASSLRTAYEQYF. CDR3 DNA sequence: TGCGCCAGCAGCTTGCGGACAGCTTACGAGCAGTACTTC.

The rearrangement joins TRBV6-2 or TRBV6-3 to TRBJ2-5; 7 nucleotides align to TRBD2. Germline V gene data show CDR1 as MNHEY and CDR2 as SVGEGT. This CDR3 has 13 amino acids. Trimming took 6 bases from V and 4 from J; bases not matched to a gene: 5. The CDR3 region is CASSREDGETQYF. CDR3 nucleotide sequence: TGTGCCAGCAGCCGGGAGGACGGAGAGACCCAGTACTTC.

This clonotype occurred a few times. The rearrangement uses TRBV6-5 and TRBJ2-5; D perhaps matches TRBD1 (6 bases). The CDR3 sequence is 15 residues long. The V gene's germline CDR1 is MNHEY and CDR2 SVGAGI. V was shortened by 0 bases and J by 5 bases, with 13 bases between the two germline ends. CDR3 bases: TGTGCCAGCAGTTACTCCTCACAGGGTTGGGAGACCCAGTACTTC. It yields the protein CASSYSSQGWETQYF.

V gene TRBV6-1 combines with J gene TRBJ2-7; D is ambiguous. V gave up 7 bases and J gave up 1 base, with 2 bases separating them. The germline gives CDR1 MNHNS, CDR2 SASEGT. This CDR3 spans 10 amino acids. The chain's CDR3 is CASMSYEQYF. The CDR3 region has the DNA TGTGCCAGCATGTCCTACGAGCAGTACTTC.

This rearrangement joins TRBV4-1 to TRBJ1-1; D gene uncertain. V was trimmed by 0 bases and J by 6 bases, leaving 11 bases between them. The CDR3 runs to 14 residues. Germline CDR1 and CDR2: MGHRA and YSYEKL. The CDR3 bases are TGCGCCAGCAGCCAAGAACTAGGGAGACCTGAAGCTTTCTTT. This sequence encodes CASSQELGRPEAFF.

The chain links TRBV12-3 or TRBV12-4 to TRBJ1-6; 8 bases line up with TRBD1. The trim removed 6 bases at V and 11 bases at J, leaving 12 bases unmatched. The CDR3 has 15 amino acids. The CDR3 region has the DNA TGTGCCAGCAGCCTTCGGACAGGGAGCAGGCCACCCCTCCACTTT. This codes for CASSLRTGSRPPLHF.

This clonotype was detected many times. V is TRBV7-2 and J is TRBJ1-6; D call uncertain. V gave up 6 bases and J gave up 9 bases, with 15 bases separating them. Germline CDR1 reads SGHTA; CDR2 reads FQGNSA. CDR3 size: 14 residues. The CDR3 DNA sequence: TGTGCCAGCAGACGGCAGAAGGAGGGTTCACCCCTCCACTTT. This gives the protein CASRRQKEGSPLHF.